This TCR beta chain originates from a study of somatic mutations in cytotoxic T cells in rheumatoid arthritis (dated by TCRdb to between 2016 and 2019). Regarding the research as a whole: Before any treatment started and right after they were diagnosed, patients gave peripheral blood samples (under 32 ml EDTA). Sorted V beta1+ cells also underwent TCRB sequencing, and some V beta antibody-stained T-cell populations were flow-sorted at nearly 100% purity on a FACSAria II or Sony SH800. The study asked whether expanded CD8+ T-cell clones in newly diagnosed, untreated rheumatoid arthritis carry somatic mutations, and used TCRB deep sequencing to characterize clonality. TCRB deep sequencing was performed for 65 rheumatoid arthritis patients and around 22 healthy controls. The median ages of the patient and control groups were essentially identical.

This clone was seen just once. The clone's antigen remains unknown. One base away there is no much larger clone; base qualities are not given. Summary of the overall study and its limitations: The finding that TRBV07 was slightly underrepresented in patients was left unadjusted for multiple comparisons. Rheumatoid arthritis patients and age-matched healthy controls did not significantly differ in CD8+ T-cell clonality. It was unknown which antigens the expanded CD8+ clones targeted, and their absence from virus-specific databases did not exclude viral specificity. Healthy controls showed no age-related increase in CD8+ clonality, whereas patients did (Spearman r ≈ 0.49). The largest CD8+ clone made up more than 20% of CD8+ cells in about an eighth of the 65 patients, and blood and synovial fluid shared several identical CD8+ TCRB sequences.

Genomic DNA underwent TCRB CDR3 sequencing using the immunoSEQ assay. The paper's data handling went like this. Patient CD8+ clones larger than 1% were compared against published virus-specific TCRB sequences, and only a few matched. Nothing other than productive TCRB rearrangements was included in the analyses. Clonality was expressed as a Shannon entropy-based productive clonality index, with each clone defined by a unique TCRB CDR3 sequence. Repertoire overlap between two samples was calculated from the template counts of each clone relative to total templates per sample. V-gene usage from TCRB sequencing and V-gene usage measured by flow cytometry were correlated (Spearman r of over 0.6). Drawn from immuneACCESS, this table holds only the in-frame rearrangements with V and J called that TCRdb kept. Clones are partly lost; checked studies trace under half to an unresolved V gene and leave the rest unexplained. That table is the source of V, J and clone size, and D and trimming were worked out from the DNA. Across this sample there are some 30,000 clones, with 82% seen only once. More than 6.5% of the sample is taken by the ten largest.

Flow cytometry confirmed the purity of CD4+ and CD8+ cells that had been isolated by positive magnetic bead selection on an AutoMACS. A TCR V beta antibody panel was used in flow cytometry to screen first for clonal expansions, which were then characterized by TCRB deep sequencing of sorted CD8+ fractions. Peripheral blood mononuclear cells were obtained using density gradient separation with Ficoll-Paque PLUS. DNA from CD4-enriched, CD8-enriched or PBMC samples was extracted using Nucleospin Tissue or Tissue XS kits and then quantified on a Qubit 2.0 fluorometer. CDR1 and CDR2 are drawn from the germline V gene: MGHRA, YSYEKL. Measured from the cysteine to the phenylalanine, the CDR3 is 16 residues long. CDR3 DNA only is kept here, 48 bases in frame from base 1. At the junction V is shortened by 4 bases and J by 2 bases, with 15 bases in between.

This TCR derives from an adult with rheumatoid arthritis. Recombination linked TRBV4-1 to TRBJ2-1, with TRBD2 tentatively as D gene (6 bases match). Material: CD8+ T cells sorted from blood. The CDR3 sequence is CASSLTSSNPYNEQFF. In nucleotide form, the sequence is TGCGCCAGCAGCCTGACTAGTAGTAACCCCTACAATGAGCAGTTCTTC.